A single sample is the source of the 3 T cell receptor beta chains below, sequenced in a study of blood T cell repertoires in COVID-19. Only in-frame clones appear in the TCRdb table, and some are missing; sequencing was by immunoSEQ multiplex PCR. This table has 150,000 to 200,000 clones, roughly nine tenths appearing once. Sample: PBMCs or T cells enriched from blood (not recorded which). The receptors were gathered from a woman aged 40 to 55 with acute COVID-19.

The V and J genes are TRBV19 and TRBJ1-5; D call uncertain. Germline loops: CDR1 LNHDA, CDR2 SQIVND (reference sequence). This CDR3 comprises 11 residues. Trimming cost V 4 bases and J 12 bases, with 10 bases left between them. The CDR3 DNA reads TGTGCCAGTAGTACGCCGACTAACCAGCATTTT. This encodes CASSTPTNQHF.

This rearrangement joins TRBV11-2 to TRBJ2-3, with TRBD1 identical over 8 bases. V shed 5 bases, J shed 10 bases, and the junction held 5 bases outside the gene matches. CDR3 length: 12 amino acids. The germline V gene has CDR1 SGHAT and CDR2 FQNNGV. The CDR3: CASSPDRGAQYF. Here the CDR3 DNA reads TGTGCCAGCAGCCCAGACAGGGGCGCGCAGTATTTT.

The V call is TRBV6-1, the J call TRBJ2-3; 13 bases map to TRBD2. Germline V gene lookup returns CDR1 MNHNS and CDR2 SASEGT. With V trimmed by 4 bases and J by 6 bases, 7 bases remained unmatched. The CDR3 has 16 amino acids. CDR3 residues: CASSGGLAGPPDTQYF. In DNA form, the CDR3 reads TGTGCCAGCAGTGGGGGACTAGCGGGGCCCCCGGATACGCAGTATTTT.